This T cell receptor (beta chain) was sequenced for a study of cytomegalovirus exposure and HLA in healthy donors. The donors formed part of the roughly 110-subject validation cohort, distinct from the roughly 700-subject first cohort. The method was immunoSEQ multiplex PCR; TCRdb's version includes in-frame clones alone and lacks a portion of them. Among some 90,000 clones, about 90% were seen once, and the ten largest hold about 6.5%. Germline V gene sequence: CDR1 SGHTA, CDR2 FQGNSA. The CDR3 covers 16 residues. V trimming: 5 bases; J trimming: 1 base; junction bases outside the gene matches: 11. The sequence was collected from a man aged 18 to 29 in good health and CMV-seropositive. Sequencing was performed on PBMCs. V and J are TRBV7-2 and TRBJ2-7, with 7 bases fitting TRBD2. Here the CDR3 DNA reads TGTGCCAGCAGCCCTCCTAGCGGAGGGCTTTCCTACGAGCAGTACTTC. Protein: CASSPPSGGLSYEQYF.